These 12 T cell receptor beta chains came from one sample sequenced in a study of T cell repertoires in cytomegalovirus infection. TCRdb re-analysed the reads in MiXCR, keeping a single row per CDR3 protein. The sample lists about 740,000 distinct CDR3 sequences, roughly 33% occurring once. The antigens for these receptors are not known. The source material was cultured PBMCs, sampled from culture after CMV antigen stimulation. The receptors stem from a human donor in good health (CMV status not recorded). Some clones in this sample may be carry-over from other donors' samples.

The rearrangement joins TRBV6-6 to TRBJ1-5; possibly TRBD1 for D (6 bases). This CDR3 spans 13 amino acids. Germline CDR1 is MNHNY and CDR2 is SVGAGI (reference sequence). V lost 7 bases to trimming and J lost 6 bases, with 13 bases between them. CDR3 protein: CASTKGGVQPQHF. For the CDR3, the DNA is TGTGCCAGCACTAAAGGGGGGGTTCAGCCCCAGCATTTT.

V and J are TRBV6-1 and TRBJ2-7; the D is unclear. CDR3 length equals 15 residues. V lost 2 bases to trimming and J lost 2 bases, with 13 bases between them. Germline values: CDR1 MNHNS, CDR2 SASEGT. The CDR3 here is CASSEMYNLPYEQYF. Here the CDR3 DNA reads TGTGCCAGCAGTGAAATGTACAATCTACCCTACGAGCAGTACTTC.

The rearrangement links TRBV5-5 to TRBJ2-5; a weak D match, TRBD1 (6 bases). The CDR3 has 14 amino acids. With 2 bases removed from V and 1 base from J, the gap between germline ends came to 9 bases. CDR1 is SGHKS and CDR2 is YYEKEE in the germline V gene (reference sequence). The CDR3 bases are TGTGCCAGCAGCTTCCAGGACAGCCAAGAGACCCAGTACTTC. As protein: CASSFQDSQETQYF.

J is TRBJ2-7 and V is TRBV11-2, with 7 bases aligning to TRBD2. Germline V gene data show CDR1 as SGHAT and CDR2 as FQNNGV. Unmatched junction bases numbered 13, after V lost 5 bases and J lost 3 bases. The CDR3 sequence is 16 residues long. The DNA for the CDR3 is TGTGCCAGCAGCGTCCGGGGGGTAGCGGCCATCTACGAGCAGTACTTC. Its translation: CASSVRGVAAIYEQYF.

In this sample, this clonotype turned up a few times. The chain uses TRBV20-1 and TRBJ2-5; the D is unclear. CDR1 and CDR2 from the germline V gene are DFQATT and SNEGSKA (reference sequence). The CDR3 is made up of 13 amino acids. V was shortened by 3 bases and J by 1 base, with 9 bases between the two germline ends. The CDR3 region is CSARLSLQETQYF. The CDR3 region has the DNA TGCAGTGCTAGGCTATCTCTCCAAGAGACCCAGTACTTC.

This clonotype was found a few times. This chain joins TRBV7-2 and TRBJ2-3; possibly TRBD2 for D (6 bases). Trimming shortened V by 3 bases and J by 9 bases, and 13 bases separated the two germline ends. CDR3 length: 13 amino acids. In germline, CDR1 is SGHTA, CDR2 FQGNSA. CDR3 sequence: CASSFGGEQTQYF. The CDR3 DNA reads TGTGCCAGCAGCTTTGGAGGGGAGCAAACGCAGTATTTT. The whole variable domain, remainder taken from reference TRBV7-2 and TRBJ2-3, is GAGVSQSPSNKVTEKGKDVELRCDPISGHTALYWYRQSLGQGLEFLIYFQGNSAPDKSGLPSDRFSAERTGGSVSTLTIQRTQQEDSAVYLCASSFGGEQTQYFGPGTRLTVL.

This chain joins TRBV7-2 and TRBJ2-7, with TRBD2 matching over 8 bases. The CDR3 loop spans 17 amino acids. From germline, CDR1 is SGHTA and CDR2 FQGNSA. With V trimmed by 2 bases and J by 3 bases, 12 bases remained unmatched. The DNA for the CDR3 is TGTGCCAGCAGCTTACGGGGGGGGGGGGGCTTTATCTACGAGCAGTACTTC. Its protein product is CASSLRGGGGFIYEQYF.

The gene calls are TRBV2 and TRBJ1-5; 10 nucleotides match TRBD1. The CDR3 sequence is 16 residues long. CDR1 SNHLY and CDR2 FYNNEI come from the germline V gene. Trimming took 7 bases from V and 0 from J; bases not matched to a gene: 6. The chain's CDR3 is CASNRDRGYSNQPQHF. In DNA, the CDR3 is TGTGCCAGCAACCGGGACAGGGGCTATAGCAATCAGCCCCAGCATTTT. The variable domain in full, with the rest retrieved from reference TRBV2 and TRBJ1-5, is EPEVTQTPSHQVTQMGQEVILRCVPISNHLYFYWYRQILGQKVEFLVSFYNNEISEKSEIFDDQFSVERPDGSNFTLKIRSTKLEDSAMYFCASNRDRGYSNQPQHFGDGTRLSIL.

This clonotype has a count of ten or more. The genes are TRBV12-3 or TRBV12-4 and TRBJ1-4, with TRBD1 matching over 9 bases. This CDR3 contains 13 residues. V was clipped by 6 bases and J by 6 bases; unmatched bases: 2. CDR3 residues: CASSRQGDEKLFF. Here the CDR3 DNA reads TGTGCCAGCAGCCGACAGGGGGATGAAAAACTGTTTTTT.

The sample holds a few counts of this clonotype. This chain links TRBV11-2 with TRBJ2-5; D might be TRBD2 (5 bases). CDR1 is SGHAT, CDR2 FQNNGV, per germline. Trimming stripped 8 bases from V and 2 bases from J, with 12 bases between. This CDR3 comprises 13 residues. In nucleotides, the CDR3 is TGTGCCAGCCGATGGCTAGCTCAAGAGACCCAGTACTTC. This sequence encodes CASRWLAQETQYF. The full variable domain, with the rest looked up from reference TRBV11-2 and TRBJ2-5, is EAGVAQSPRYKIIEKRQSVAFWCNPISGHATLYWYQQILGQGPKLLIQFQNNGVVDDSQLPKDRFSAERLKGVDSTLKIQPAKLEDSAVYLCASRWLAQETQYFGPGTRLLVL.

This clonotype was detected only a few times. The chain couples TRBV7-2 to TRBJ2-5, with 7 nucleotides matching TRBD1. J gave up 5 bases and V 7 bases, and 10 bases lay outside the gene matches. In germline, CDR1 is SGHTA, CDR2 FQGNSA. The CDR3 is 14 residues long. CDR3 residues: CASTRDSRGETQYF. CDR3 bases: TGTGCCAGCACCAGGGACAGCCGAGGGGAGACCCAGTACTTC.

At least ten counts were recorded for this clonotype. V and J are TRBV7-9 and TRBJ1-1, with D possibly being TRBD1 (5 bases). The CDR3 consists of 14 residues. Trimming took 4 bases from V and 6 from J, leaving 15 bases between them. Germline CDR1 reads SEHNR; CDR2 reads FQNEAQ (reference sequence). As DNA, the CDR3 is TGTGCCAGCAGCTCCGGGACGGCTTGGCCTGAAGCTTTCTTT. It specifies CASSSGTAWPEAFF.